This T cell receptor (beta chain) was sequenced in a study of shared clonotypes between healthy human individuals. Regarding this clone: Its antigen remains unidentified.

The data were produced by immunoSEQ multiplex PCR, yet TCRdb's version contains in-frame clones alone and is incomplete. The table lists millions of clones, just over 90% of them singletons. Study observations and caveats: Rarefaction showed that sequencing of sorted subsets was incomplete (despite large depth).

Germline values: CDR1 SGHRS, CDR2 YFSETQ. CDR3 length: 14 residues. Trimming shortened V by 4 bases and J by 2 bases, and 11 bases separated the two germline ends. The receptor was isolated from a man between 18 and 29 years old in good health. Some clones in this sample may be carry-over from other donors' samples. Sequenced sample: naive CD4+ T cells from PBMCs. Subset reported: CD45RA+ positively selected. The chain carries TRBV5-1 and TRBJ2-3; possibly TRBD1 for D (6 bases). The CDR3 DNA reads TGCGCCAGCAGCAGGGGGTTCCCCACAGATACGCAGTATTTT. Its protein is CASSRGFPTDTQYF. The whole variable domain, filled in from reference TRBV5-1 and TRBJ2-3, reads KAGVTQTPRYLIKTRGQQVTLSCSPISGHRSVSWYQQTPGQGLQFLFEYFSETQRNKGNFPGRFSGRQFSNSRSEMNVSTLELGDSALYLCASSRGFPTDTQYFGPGTRLTVL.